Each of the 30 T cell receptor beta chains below was sequenced from the same sample in a study of blood T cell repertoires in COVID-19. Only in-frame clones appear in the TCRdb table, and some are missing; sequencing was by immunoSEQ multiplex PCR. The repertoire consists of about 21,000 clones, with around 82% occurring once and the leading ten covering roughly 13%. Input material: peripheral blood. The source is a man in his 60s with active COVID-19.

V and J are TRBV27 and TRBJ2-3; D possibly corresponds to TRBD2 (6 bases). CDR3 size: 14 residues. The V gene's germline CDR1 is MNHEY and CDR2 SMNVEV (reference sequence). Trimming shortened V by 7 bases and J by 3 bases, and 14 bases separated the two germline ends. CDR3 loop: CASKGGIQTDTQYF. The CDR3 bases are TGTGCCAGCAAAGGCGGGATTCAAACAGATACGCAGTATTTT.

The table lists this clone with a few counts. V and J are TRBV6-6 and TRBJ2-7, with D hard to call. This CDR3 is 13 amino acids long. Germline values: CDR1 MNHNY, CDR2 SVGAGI (reference sequence). Deletions cut 2 bases from V and 3 bases from J, with 8 bases between. Here the CDR3 reads CASSYGHDYEQYF. The CDR3 region has the DNA TGTGCCAGCAGTTACGGGCACGACTACGAGCAGTACTTC.

This rearrangement joins TRBV5-6 to TRBJ2-1, with a tentative D call TRBD2 (6 bases). Germline V gene lookup returns CDR1 SGHDT and CDR2 YYEEEE. Deletions cut 3 bases from V and 1 base from J, with 11 bases between. This CDR3 spans 15 amino acids. The CDR3 DNA follows: TGTGCCAGCAGCTATCCGACTAGGTCCTACAATGAGCAGTTCTTC. This codes for CASSYPTRSYNEQFF.

The V call is TRBV3-1 (or the pseudogene TRBV3-2), the J call TRBJ2-7; 8 bases align to TRBD1. The germline V gene encodes CDR1 LGHDT and CDR2 YNNKEL (reference sequence). The V segment lost 4 bases and the J segment 4 bases; nucleotides outside the gene matches: 9. This CDR3 has 15 amino acids. The chain's CDR3 is CASSPGQGLGYEQYF. CDR3 in DNA: TGTGCCAGCAGCCCAGGACAGGGCCTCGGATACGAGCAGTACTTC.

The J gene is TRBJ1-4, the V gene TRBV11-3, with 9 bases identical to TRBD1. CDR3 length: 15 residues. Per the germline V gene, CDR1 is SGHNT and CDR2 is YENEEA. The V segment lost 5 bases and the J segment 3 bases; nucleotides outside the gene matches: 4. The CDR3 DNA is TGTGCCAGCAGCCAACAGGGGGCGGCTAATGAAAAACTGTTTTTT. Translating gives CASSQQGAANEKLFF. Supplemented by reference TRBV11-3 and TRBJ1-4, the full variable domain reads EAGVVQSPRYKIIEKKQPVAFWCNPISGHNTLYWYLQNLGQGPELLIRYENEEAVDDSQLPKDRFSAERLKGVDSTLKIQPAELGDSAVYLCASSQQGAANEKLFFGSGTQLSVL.

The genes are TRBV7-9 and TRBJ2-5; no clear D. The CDR3 is made up of 14 amino acids. Germline lookup yields CDR1 SEHNR and CDR2 FQNEAQ (reference sequence). Trimming stripped 5 bases from V and 0 bases from J, with 10 bases between. The CDR3 loop is CASSQAEYQETQYF. The CDR3 DNA reads TGTGCCAGCAGCCAGGCAGAGTACCAAGAGACCCAGTACTTC.

The rearrangement joins TRBV9 to TRBJ1-5; TRBD1 might be the D (6 bases). The V gene's germline CDR1 is SGDLS and CDR2 YYNGEE. This CDR3 is 14 amino acids long. Deletions cut 3 bases from V and 6 bases from J, with 13 bases between. CDR3 nucleotide sequence: TGTGCCAGCAGCGACCGGGGGGCAGCTCAGCCCCAGCATTTT. This sequence encodes CASSDRGAAQPQHF.

This clone showed up just a few times. The chain links TRBV19 to TRBJ2-7; 9 positions match TRBD2. The V segment lost 2 bases and the J segment 1 base; nucleotides outside the gene matches: 3. Germline values: CDR1 LNHDA, CDR2 SQIVND (reference sequence). There are 15 residues in the CDR3. Written as DNA, the CDR3 is TGTGCCAGTAGTATATCCCTAGCGGGATCCTACGAGCAGTACTTC. It encodes CASSISLAGSYEQYF.

The chain employs TRBV6-1 and TRBJ2-1; 8 nucleotides line up with TRBD2. V trimming: 2 bases; J trimming: 4 bases; junction bases outside the gene matches: 4. CDR3 size: 15 residues. Germline assignment: CDR1 MNHNS and CDR2 SASEGT. Here the CDR3 DNA reads TGTGCCAGCAGTGAACGGGGGGGGGAATACAATGAGCAGTTCTTC. Protein: CASSERGGEYNEQFF.

This clone is medium-sized by share. The chain is built from TRBV19 and TRBJ2-1; 9 bases match TRBD2. The V and J ends lost 8 bases and 3 bases, in that order; junction bases with no gene match: 2. Germline V gene lookup returns CDR1 LNHDA and CDR2 SQIVND (reference sequence). The CDR3 consists of 13 residues. The CDR3: CASQRGDYNEQFF. CDR3 nucleotide sequence: TGTGCCAGTCAGCGGGGGGACTACAATGAGCAGTTCTTC.

The count of this clone is one. This chain links TRBV10-1 with TRBJ1-1; 9 nucleotides agree with TRBD1. The CDR3 totals 15 residues. V trimming: 5 bases; J trimming: 3 bases; junction bases outside the gene matches: 7. In germline, CDR1 is WNHNN, CDR2 SYGVQD (reference sequence). CDR3 sequence (DNA): TGCGCCAGCAGTACAGGGGGCAGATGGGACACTGAAGCTTTCTTT. It yields the protein CASSTGGRWDTEAFF.

This clone is termed medium-sized (0.01 to 0.1%). V is TRBV27 and J is TRBJ2-7; D is undetermined. This CDR3 spans 12 amino acids. The ends were cut back, 6 bases at V and 0 bases at J, with 6 bases in the middle. The germline gives CDR1 MNHEY, CDR2 SMNVEV (reference sequence). The CDR3 bases are TGTGCCAGCAGACCTAGCTCCTACGAGCAGTACTTC. Translating gives CASRPSSYEQYF.

This chain uses TRBV6-6 with TRBJ2-2; D gene uncertain. Per the germline V gene, CDR1 is MNHNY and CDR2 is SVGAGI (reference sequence). V gave up 6 bases and J gave up 5 bases, with 10 bases separating them. This CDR3 has 13 amino acids. In DNA, the CDR3 is TGTGCCAGCAGCCTCTCCGGTACCGGGGAGCTGTTTTTT. Protein product: CASSLSGTGELFF.

The chain employs TRBV1 and TRBJ2-1; the table calls TRBD1, which could not be checked here. TRBV1 is a listed pseudogene. The CDR3 is 15 residues long. The DNA of the CDR3 is TGCACCAGACACAACAGGGAGTGGTCCTCCGATGAGCAGTTCTTC. Protein sequence: CTRHNREWSSDEQFF.

This chain joins TRBV19 and TRBJ2-3; D is uncertain. The CDR3 runs to 16 residues. CDR1 LNHDA and CDR2 SQIVND come from the germline V gene (reference sequence). The V end lost 6 bases, the J end lost 0 bases, and 16 bases lay between the germline ends. Here the CDR3 DNA reads TGTGCCAGTAGCATGACTCCTCTACCTAGCACAGATACGCAGTATTTT. Encoded protein: CASSMTPLPSTDTQYF.

This chain links TRBV7-3 with TRBJ2-1, with D possibly TRBD1 on 6 matching bases. The germline CDR1 and CDR2 sequences are SGHTA and FQGTGA. The CDR3 is 15 residues long. The V gene lost 4 bases and the J gene lost 0 bases, with 10 bases spanning the gap. CDR3 region: CASSWGLASYNEQFF. DNA for the CDR3: TGTGCCAGCAGCTGGGGGCTAGCCTCCTACAATGAGCAGTTCTTC. Filled out from reference TRBV7-3 and TRBJ2-1, the complete variable domain reads GAGVSQTPSNKVTEKGKYVELRCDPISGHTALYWYRQSLGQGPEFLIYFQGTGAADDSGLPNDRFFAVRPEGSVSTLKIQRTERGDSAVYLCASSWGLASYNEQFFGPGTRLTVL.

V and J are TRBV23-1 and TRBJ2-5; TRBD1 aligns across 10 bases. TRBV23-1 carries the ORF label, with uncertain function. The junction had 6 bases not matched to a gene; V was cut back by 7 bases and J by 4 bases. The CDR3 spans 14 residues. CDR3 bases: TGCGCCAGCAATGCCAGACAGGGGGCAGAGACCCAGTACTTC. It is translated as CASNARQGAETQYF.

The genes are TRBV11-3 and TRBJ2-7; 7 bases agree with TRBD1. The CDR3 consists of 13 residues. V lost 7 bases and J lost 4; bases outside the gene matches: 7. Germline assignment: CDR1 SGHNT and CDR2 YENEEA. CDR3 sequence reads: CASNRGVSYEQYF. The CDR3 DNA follows: TGTGCCAGCAACAGGGGAGTATCTTACGAGCAGTACTTC.

V is TRBV19 and J is TRBJ1-5; no firm D call. Trimming pared 6 bases from V and 3 bases from J, leaving 9 bases between. Germline V gene sequence: CDR1 LNHDA, CDR2 SQIVND (reference sequence). This CDR3 comprises 13 residues. CDR3 DNA sequence: TGTGCCAGTAGAGGGAGCTCCAATCAGCCCCAGCATTTT. Residues: CASRGSSNQPQHF.

In the case of this clone: A read error may explain this, as a much larger clone is one base away. This same CDR3 is encoded by further DNA sequences in the sample. V is TRBV5-1 and J is TRBJ1-2; D ambiguous. The length of the CDR3 is 15 residues. Germline-derived CDR1 and CDR2 are SGHRS and YFSETQ. CDR3 sequence reads: CASSLANIGVDGYTF. CDR3 sequence (DNA): TGCGCCAGCAGCTTGGCCAATATCGGGGTCGATGGCTACACCTTT.

This clone has just one count. The J gene is TRBJ2-2, the V gene TRBV30; 11 positions agree with TRBD2. Germline loops: CDR1 GTSNPN, CDR2 SVGIG (reference sequence). The length of the CDR3 is 16 residues. Trimming at V came to 3 bases and at J to 1 base, leaving 4 bases not matched to a gene. The CDR3 DNA follows: TGTGCCTGGAGGGTAGCGGGAGGGTGGAACACCGGGGAGCTGTTTTTT. It specifies CAWRVAGGWNTGELFF.

The chain employs TRBV4-1 and TRBJ2-3, with TRBD1 matching over 8 bases. There are 16 residues in the CDR3. Germline lookup yields CDR1 MGHRA and CDR2 YSYEKL. V was pared by 1 base and J by 2 bases, with 5 bases of the junction left unmatched. The CDR3 is CASSQGTGNPTDTQYF. The CDR3 nucleotides read TGCGCCAGCAGCCAAGGGACAGGGAACCCCACAGATACGCAGTATTTT.

The chain joins TRBV6-5 to TRBJ1-2; possibly TRBD1 for D (6 bases). Germline CDR1 is MNHEY and CDR2 is SVGAGI. CDR3 length: 11 residues. The V gene lost 7 bases and the J gene lost 4 bases, with 7 bases spanning the gap. The CDR3 protein is CASTRGYGYTF. The DNA of the CDR3 is TGTGCCAGCACCAGGGGCTATGGCTACACCTTC.

There are many counts of this clone. The gene calls are TRBV7-9 and TRBJ1-2; possibly TRBD1 for D (5 bases). The CDR3 has 13 amino acids. Trimming took off 3 bases at V and 4 bases at J, with 9 bases between the two ends. Per germline, CDR1 SEHNR and CDR2 FQNEAQ (reference sequence). The CDR3 DNA follows: TGTGCCAGCAGCTTGACAGCAGTCTATGGCTACACCTTC. It codes for CASSLTAVYGYTF.

In its sample, this clone is medium-sized. V and J are TRBV28 and TRBJ2-7, with 11 bases aligning to TRBD2. J gave up 4 bases and V 5 bases, and 7 bases lay outside the gene matches. Germline CDR1 MDHEN, CDR2 SYDVKM. The CDR3 consists of 15 residues. CDR3: CASSPLGTSGYEQYF. The CDR3 region has the DNA TGTGCCAGCAGTCCGCTCGGGACTAGCGGATACGAGCAGTACTTC. The full variable domain, its missing parts supplied by reference TRBV28 and TRBJ2-7, is DVKVTQSSRYLVKRTGEKVFLECVQDMDHENMFWYRQDPGLGLRLIYFSYDVKMKEKGDIPEGYSVSREKKERFSLILESASTNQTSMYLCASSPLGTSGYEQYFGPGTRLTVT.

This sequence joins TRBV9 and TRBJ2-3; 7 nucleotides match TRBD1. The CDR3 consists of 15 residues. Per germline, CDR1 SGDLS and CDR2 YYNGEE. Germline trimming cut 4 bases from V and 6 bases from J; bases unmatched to any gene: 11. CDR3 coding DNA: TGTGCCAGCAGCACCATACCGACAGGGACCGATACGCAGTATTTT. Residues: CASSTIPTGTDTQYF.

By share, this clone counts as medium-sized. V and J are TRBV18 and TRBJ1-1, with 7 bases lining up with TRBD1. The length of the CDR3 is 13 residues. V gave up 3 bases and J gave up 3 bases; unmatched junction bases: 1. The germline gives CDR1 KGHSH, CDR2 LQKENI. CDR3 nucleotides: TGTGCCAGCTCACCTGGACAGGACACTGAAGCTTTCTTT. This sequence encodes CASSPGQDTEAFF.

This clone has a count of ten or more. CDR3 coding DNA: TGTGCCAGACTACCGGGACTAGCGACATACAATGAGCAGTTCTTC. It encodes CARLPGLATYNEQFF. This chain links TRBV28 with TRBJ2-1, with TRBD2 matching over 10 bases. The CDR3 runs to 15 residues. Germline loops: CDR1 MDHEN, CDR2 SYDVKM. Trimming at V came to 9 bases and at J to 4 bases, leaving 9 bases not matched to a gene.

The rearrangement joins TRBV5-6 to TRBJ1-6, with 11 nucleotides matching TRBD1. Trimming cost V 6 bases and J 10 bases; bases outside gene matches: 3. This CDR3 spans 13 amino acids. CDR1 and CDR2 (germline): SGHDT, YYEEEE. The CDR3 DNA reads TGTGCCAGCAACGGACAGGGGGCGTCACCCCTCCACTTT. Protein sequence: CASNGQGASPLHF.

This chain uses TRBV5-5 with TRBJ2-7, with 9 bases identical to TRBD1. Trimming cost V 5 bases and J 6 bases; bases outside gene matches: 9. The CDR3 runs 14 residues. Looked up from germline, CDR1 is SGHKS and CDR2 is YYEKEE (reference sequence). DNA of the CDR3: TGTGCCAGCAGAAGAGCCGGGACAGGGCGCGAGCAGTACTTC. As protein: CASRRAGTGREQYF.